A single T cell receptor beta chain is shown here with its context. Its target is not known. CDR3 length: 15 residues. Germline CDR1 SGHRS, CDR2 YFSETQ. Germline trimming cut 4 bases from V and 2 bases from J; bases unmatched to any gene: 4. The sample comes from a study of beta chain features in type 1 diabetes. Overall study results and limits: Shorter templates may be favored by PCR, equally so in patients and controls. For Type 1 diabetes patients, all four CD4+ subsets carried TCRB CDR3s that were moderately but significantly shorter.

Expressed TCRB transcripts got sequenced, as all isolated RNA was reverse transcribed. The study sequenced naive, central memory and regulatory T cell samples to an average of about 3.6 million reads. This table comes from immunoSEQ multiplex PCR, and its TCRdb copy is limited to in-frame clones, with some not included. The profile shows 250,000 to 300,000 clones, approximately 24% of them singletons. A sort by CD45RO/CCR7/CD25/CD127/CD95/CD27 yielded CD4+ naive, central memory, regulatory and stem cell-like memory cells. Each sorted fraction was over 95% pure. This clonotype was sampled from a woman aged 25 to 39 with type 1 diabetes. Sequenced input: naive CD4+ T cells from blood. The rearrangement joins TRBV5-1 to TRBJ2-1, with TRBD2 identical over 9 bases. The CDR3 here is CASSPSGTTYNEQFF. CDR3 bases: TGCGCCAGCAGCCCTAGCGGGACGACCTACAATGAGCAGTTCTTC.